This T cell receptor beta chain was sequenced during a study of blood T cell repertoires in COVID-19. The overall study: Acute and convalescent COVID-19 specimens originated in the United States, Italy and Spain. PBMCs, B-cell-depleted T cells, or T cells provided the cDNA or gDNA that made up the material.

In the authors' workflow: Amplification of reference gene primers provided the estimated nucleated cell counts. Repertoires were generated with immunoSEQ multiplex PCR, while TCRdb's copy carries only in-frame clones and drops some. V and J calls and clone size follow that table, whereas D and trimming were derived from the DNA. Of over 250,000 clones listed, roughly 86% are singletons. The V and J ends lost 4 bases and 5 bases, in that order; junction bases with no gene match: 5. Per germline, CDR1 SGHTA and CDR2 FQGNSA. This CDR3 is 14 amino acids long. The chain couples TRBV7-2 to TRBJ1-1, with 9 bases identical to TRBD1. The sequencing sample was made of peripheral blood. This TCR was sampled from a man between 35 and 55 years old who had recovered from COVID-19. The CDR3, as DNA: TGTGCCAGCAGCTCACTGACAGGGGGTACTGAAGCTTTCTTT. Protein product: CASSSLTGGTEAFF.